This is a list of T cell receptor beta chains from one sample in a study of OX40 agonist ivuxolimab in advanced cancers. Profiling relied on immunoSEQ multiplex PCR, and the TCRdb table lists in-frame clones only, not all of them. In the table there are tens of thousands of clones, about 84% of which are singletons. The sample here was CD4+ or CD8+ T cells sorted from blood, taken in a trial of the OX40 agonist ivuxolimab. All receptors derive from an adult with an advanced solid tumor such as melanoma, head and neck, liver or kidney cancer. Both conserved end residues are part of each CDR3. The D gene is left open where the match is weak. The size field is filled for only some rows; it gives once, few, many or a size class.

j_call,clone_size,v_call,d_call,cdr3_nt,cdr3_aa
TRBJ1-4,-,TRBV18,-,TGTGCCAGCTCACCGACAGGCGGAGCTAATGAAAAACTGTTTTTT,CASSPTGGANEKLFF
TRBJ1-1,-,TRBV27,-,TGTGCCAGCACCCCCGCCCTGGGGGGGAACACTGAAGCTTTCTTT,CASTPALGGNTEAFF
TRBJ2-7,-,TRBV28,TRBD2,TGTGCCAGCAGTTTCAGCGGGGAGCTCTACGAGCAGTACTTC,CASSFSGELYEQYF
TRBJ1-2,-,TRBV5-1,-,TGCGCCAGCACCCCGGGGGAAGGTCGCTATGGCTACACCTTC,CASTPGEGRYGYTF
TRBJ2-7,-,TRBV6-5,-,TGTGCCAGCAGTTACTCGGGCAGTGGGGACTCCTACGAGCAGTACTTC,CASSYSGSGDSYEQYF
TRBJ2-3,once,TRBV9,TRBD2,TGTGCCAGCAGCATTTTAGCGGGGGGGCCGGCAGATACGCAGTATTTT,CASSILAGGPADTQYF
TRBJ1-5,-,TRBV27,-,TGTGCCAGCAGTTTCTCATTCCAAGGCATCGGAGGGGATCAGCCCCAGCATTTT,CASSFSFQGIGGDQPQHF
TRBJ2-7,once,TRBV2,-,TGTGCCAGCAGGTTTTCCTACGAGCAGTACTTC,CASRFSYEQYF
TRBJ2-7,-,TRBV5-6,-,TGTGCCAGCAGCTCAGGATACGAGCAGTACTTC,CASSSGYEQYF
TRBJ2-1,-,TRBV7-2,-,TGTGCCAGCAGCTTAGCAGGAGATAACTCCTACAATGAGCAGTTCTTC,CASSLAGDNSYNEQFF
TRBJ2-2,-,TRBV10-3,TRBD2,TGTGCCATCAGTGAGTCGGGACTAGCGGGGGACACCGGGGAGCTGTTTTTT,CAISESGLAGDTGELFF
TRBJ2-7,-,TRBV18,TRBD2,TGTGCCAGCTCACCGGCGGGGGGGGTGTACGAGCAGTACTTC,CASSPAGGVYEQYF
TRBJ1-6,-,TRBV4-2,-,TGTGCCAGCAGCCAAGATCTTACAGCGTCCTCACCCCTCCACTTT,CASSQDLTASSPLHF
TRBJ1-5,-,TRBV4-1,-,TGCGCCCGCCGCGAAGGGGATGGAGGTTATCAGCCCCAGCATTTT,CARREGDGGYQPQHF
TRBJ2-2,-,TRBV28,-,TGTGCCAGCAGTTTTGAGGGGGAGCTGTTTTTT,CASSFEGELFF
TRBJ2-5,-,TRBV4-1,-,TGCGCCAGCAGCCTTCGGGATGAAGAGACCCAGTACTTC,CASSLRDEETQYF
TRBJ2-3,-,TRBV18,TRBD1,TGTGCCAGCTCCCCTCCCGGGACAGGGGCGGGAGATACGCAGTATTTT,CASSPPGTGAGDTQYF
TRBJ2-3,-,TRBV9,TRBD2,TGTGCCAGCAGCGTAGTAGGACTAGCGGGGACAGGCACAGATACGCAGTATTTT,CASSVVGLAGTGTDTQYF
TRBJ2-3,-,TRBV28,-,TGTGCCAGCAGCTCCCGGGATACGCAGTATTTT,CASSSRDTQYF
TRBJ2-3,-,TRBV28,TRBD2,TGTGCCAGCAGTTTAAGTGTTTCGGCGGGGGGGCCGGTAAGGGTTGGCACAGATACGCAGTATTTT,CASSLSVSAGGPVRVGTDTQYF
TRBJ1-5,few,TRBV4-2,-,TGTGCCAGCAGCCAGGACGGGGTTGGAGATCAGCCCCAGCATTTT,CASSQDGVGDQPQHF
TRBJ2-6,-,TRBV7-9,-,TGTGCCAGGGAGGTTGTAGGAAACTCTGGGGCCAACGTCCTGACTTTC,CAREVVGNSGANVLTF
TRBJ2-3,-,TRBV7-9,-,TGTGCCAGCAGCCCCTTCCTAGGCACAGATACGCAGTATTTT,CASSPFLGTDTQYF
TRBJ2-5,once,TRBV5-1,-,TGCGCCAGCCTTGGGGGGAATGGAGAGACCCAGTACTTC,CASLGGNGETQYF
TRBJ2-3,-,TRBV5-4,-,TGTGCCAGCAGCCCTCATGGGACTCGATCGGGCACAGATACGCAGTATTTT,CASSPHGTRSGTDTQYF
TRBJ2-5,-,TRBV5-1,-,TGCGCCAGCAGCCAGCAAGAGACCCAGTACTTC,CASSQQETQYF
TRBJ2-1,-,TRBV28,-,TGTGCCAGCAGCCGTAGTACATGGTCTCAGTTCTTC,CASSRSTWSQFF
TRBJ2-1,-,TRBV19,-,TGTGCCAGACTCCAGGGAGACGAGAATGAGCAGTTCTTC,CARLQGDENEQFF
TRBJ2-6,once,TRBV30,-,TGTGCCTGGGTGATCTCTGGGGCCAACGTCCTGACTTTC,CAWVISGANVLTF
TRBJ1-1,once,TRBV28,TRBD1,TGTGCCAGCAGTTTAAGGACAGGGACATTCTTT,CASSLRTGTFF
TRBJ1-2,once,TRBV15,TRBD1,TGTGCCACCAGAGGTGTGACAGGGGCATATGGCTACACCTTC,CATRGVTGAYGYTF
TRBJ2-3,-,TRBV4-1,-,TGCGCCAGCAGCCAAGGCGGAGGGCTAGATACGCAGTATTTT,CASSQGGGLDTQYF
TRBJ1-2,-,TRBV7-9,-,TGTGCCAGCAGCCGACCCGTTTTGGGCGGCTACACCTTC,CASSRPVLGGYTF
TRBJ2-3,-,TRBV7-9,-,TGTGCCAGCACCCCTGCCCTGGGTACGCCAGATACGCAGTATTTT,CASTPALGTPDTQYF
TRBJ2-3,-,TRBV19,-,TGTGCCAGTAGTCCAACCGGGCCGCGCACAGATACGCAGTATTTT,CASSPTGPRTDTQYF